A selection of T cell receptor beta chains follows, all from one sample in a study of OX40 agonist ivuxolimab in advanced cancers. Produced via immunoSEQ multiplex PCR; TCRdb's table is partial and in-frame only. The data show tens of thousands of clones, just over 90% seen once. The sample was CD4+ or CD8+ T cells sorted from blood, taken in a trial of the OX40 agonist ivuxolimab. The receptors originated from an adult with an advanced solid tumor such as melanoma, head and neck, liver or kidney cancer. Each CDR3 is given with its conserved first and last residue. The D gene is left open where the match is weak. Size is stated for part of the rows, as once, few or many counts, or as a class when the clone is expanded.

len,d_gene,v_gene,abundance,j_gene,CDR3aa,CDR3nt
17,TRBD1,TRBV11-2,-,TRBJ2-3,CASSPRQGITGTDTQYF,TGTGCCAGCAGCCCGAGACAGGGGATCACTGGCACAGATACGCAGTATTTT
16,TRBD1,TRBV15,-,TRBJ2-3,CATSASTGAEADTQYF,TGTGCCACCAGCGCGTCGACAGGGGCAGAGGCAGATACGCAGTATTTT
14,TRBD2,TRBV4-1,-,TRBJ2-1,CASSQTGLAGEQFF,TGCGCCAGCAGCCAAACGGGACTAGCGGGTGAGCAGTTCTTC
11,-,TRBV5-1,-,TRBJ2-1,CASSLSNEQFF,TGCGCCAGCAGCTTGAGCAATGAGCAGTTCTTC
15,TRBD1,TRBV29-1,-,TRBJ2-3,CSGQGRTGNTDTQYF,TGCAGCGGCCAGGGGAGGACAGGGAACACAGATACGCAGTATTTT
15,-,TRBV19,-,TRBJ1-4,CASYFRARFNEKLFF,TGTGCCAGTTATTTCAGGGCTCGTTTTAATGAAAAACTGTTTTTT
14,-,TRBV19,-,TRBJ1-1,CASSMSPGYTEAFF,TGTGCCAGTAGTATGAGTCCCGGTTACACTGAAGCTTTCTTT
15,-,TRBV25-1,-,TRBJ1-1,CASRAPRTLNTEAFF,TGTGCCAGCAGGGCCCCCCGGACCCTGAACACTGAAGCTTTCTTT
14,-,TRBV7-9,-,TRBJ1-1,CASSLVSIREEAFF,TGTGCCAGCAGCTTAGTTAGTATCCGGGAAGAAGCTTTCTTT
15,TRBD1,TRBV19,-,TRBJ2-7,CASSIDRGTSYEQYF,TGTGCCAGTAGTATAGACAGGGGGACCTCCTACGAGCAGTACTTC
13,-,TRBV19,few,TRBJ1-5,CASSAYSNQPQHF,TGTGCCAGTAGTGCATATAGCAATCAGCCCCAGCATTTT
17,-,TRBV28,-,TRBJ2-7,CASSLEADSAGNYEQYF,TGTGCCAGCAGTTTAGAGGCGGATAGTGCTGGTAACTACGAGCAGTACTTC
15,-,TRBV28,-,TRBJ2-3,CASSSGAYSTDTQYF,TGTGCCAGCAGTTCTGGAGCTTATAGCACAGATACGCAGTATTTT
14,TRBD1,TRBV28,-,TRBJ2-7,CASTLGQGFHEQYF,TGTGCCAGCACCCTCGGACAGGGGTTTCACGAGCAGTACTTC
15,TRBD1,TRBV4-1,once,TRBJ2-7,CASSPGTARPYEQYF,TGCGCCAGCAGCCCCGGGACAGCGAGACCCTACGAGCAGTACTTC
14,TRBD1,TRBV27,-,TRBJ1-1,CASSWTGGNTEAFF,TGTGCCAGCAGTTGGACAGGGGGTAACACTGAAGCTTTCTTT
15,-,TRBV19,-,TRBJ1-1,CASNTGWVMNTEAFF,TGTGCCAGTAATACAGGATGGGTAATGAACACTGAAGCTTTCTTT
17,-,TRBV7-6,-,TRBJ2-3,CASTPPGRGTSTDTQYF,TGTGCCAGCACCCCGCCTGGTAGGGGTACTAGCACAGATACGCAGTATTTT
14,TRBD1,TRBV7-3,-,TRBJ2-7,CASSWGQGRYEQYF,TGTGCCAGCAGCTGGGGACAGGGGCGTTACGAGCAGTACTTC
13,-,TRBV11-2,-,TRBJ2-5,CASSPSPSWEQYF,TGTGCCAGCAGCCCTTCGCCATCGTGGGAGCAGTACTTC
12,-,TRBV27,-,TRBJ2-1,CASSPNTGLRFF,TGTGCCAGCAGCCCTAATACAGGTCTACGGTTCTTC
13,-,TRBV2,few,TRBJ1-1,CASSDEENTEAFF,TGTGCCAGCAGTGACGAGGAGAACACTGAAGCTTTCTTT
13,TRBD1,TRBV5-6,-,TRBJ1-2,CASSPDRAYGYTF,TGTGCCAGCAGCCCGGACAGGGCCTATGGCTACACCTTC